This entry lists 12 T cell receptor beta chains sequenced from one sample in a study of CD4+ T cells in melanoma. Repertoires were generated with immunoSEQ multiplex PCR, while TCRdb's copy carries only in-frame clones and drops some. The sample consists of about 50,000 clones, about 88% of them appearing once. The sample taken for sequencing was peripheral blood. The receptors were sampled from a human donor with melanoma.

The rearrangement links TRBV4-2 to TRBJ1-5; no clear D. The CDR3 contains 17 residues. V lost 0 bases to trimming and J lost 2 bases, with 14 bases between them. Germline values: CDR1 LGHNA, CDR2 YNFKEQ. CDR3 protein: CASSQDLAHVGNQPQHF. CDR3 nucleotides: TGTGCCAGCAGCCAAGATCTGGCACACGTTGGCAATCAGCCCCAGCATTTT.

The V gene is TRBV27, the J gene TRBJ1-2, with 8 bases aligning to TRBD1. The length of the CDR3 is 14 residues. Germline V gene lookup returns CDR1 MNHEY and CDR2 SMNVEV (reference sequence). V trimming: 5 bases; J trimming: 2 bases; junction bases outside the gene matches: 4. The DNA for the CDR3 is TGTGCCAGCAGTCTCCGGACAGGGAACTATGGCTACACCTTC. Translated: CASSLRTGNYGYTF.

The chain couples TRBV6-5 to TRBJ2-5, with 7 positions matching TRBD2. Matching the DNA end better, TRBJ2-7 makes the J call doubtful. Germline V gene sequence: CDR1 MNHEY, CDR2 SVGAGI. The CDR3 length is 12 residues. CDR3 DNA sequence: TGTGCCAGCAGTCCGGGGGGCTACGAGCAGTACTTC. Protein product: CASSPGGYEQYF.

For the CDR3, the DNA is TGCACCAGCAGCCTTAGCGGGGGGTCCGATACGCAGTATTTT. Amino acids: CTSSLSGGSDTQYF. This rearrangement joins TRBV1 to TRBJ2-3; the table's D call, TRBD2, has no DNA check behind it. TRBV1 has pseudogene status. CDR3 length equals 14 residues.

This clone was seen a single time. The rearrangement links TRBV29-1 to TRBJ1-6; 8 bases agree with TRBD1. Trimming took 3 bases from V and 4 from J; bases not matched to a gene: 2. The CDR3 is 14 residues long. Germline lookup yields CDR1 SQVTM and CDR2 ANQGSEA. As DNA, the CDR3 is TGCAGCGTTGATACAGGGGGGTATAATTCACCCCTCCACTTT. This gives the protein CSVDTGGYNSPLHF.

This chain uses TRBV9 with TRBJ2-1, with D possibly being TRBD1 (5 bases). Trimming cost V 0 bases and J 6 bases, with 7 bases left between them. The CDR3 has 13 amino acids. The V gene's germline CDR1 is SGDLS and CDR2 YYNGEE. This CDR3 is CASSVGGFNEQFF. The DNA of the CDR3 is TGTGCCAGCAGCGTAGGGGGCTTCAATGAGCAGTTCTTC.

The V gene is TRBV5-5, the J gene TRBJ2-7; TRBD1 or TRBD2 may be the D gene (5 bases each). Germline CDR1 reads SGHKS; CDR2 reads YYEKEE (reference sequence). This CDR3 is built from 12 residues. The V and J ends lost 0 bases and 6 bases respectively, with 7 bases between them. The CDR3 sequence is CASSLGGTEQYF. The CDR3 DNA reads TGTGCCAGCAGCTTGGGAGGGACCGAGCAGTACTTC.

A note on this clone: The junction departs from the called germline gene at one end, perhaps through a read error. The rearrangement joins TRBV29-1 to TRBJ2-3, with a possible D match to TRBD1 (6 bases). The CDR3 is 11 residues long. Germline CDR1 SQVTM, CDR2 ANQGSEA. CDR3 in amino acids: CSVQGTPGMHF. CDR3 DNA sequence: TGCAGCGTCCAGGGGACGCCTGGCATGCATTTT.

This sequence joins TRBV19 and TRBJ2-3; the D is unclear. CDR1 LNHDA and CDR2 SQIVND come from the germline V gene (reference sequence). V was shortened by 3 bases and J by 2 bases, with 9 bases between the two germline ends. CDR3 length equals 14 residues. Here the CDR3 reads CASSIGASTDTQYF. The CDR3 DNA sequence: TGTGCCAGTAGTATCGGAGCCTCCACAGATACGCAGTATTTT.

The rearrangement joins TRBV19 to TRBJ1-2; D call uncertain. Trimming took off 6 bases at V and 3 bases at J, with 8 bases between the two ends. CDR1 is LNHDA and CDR2 is SQIVND in the germline V gene (reference sequence). CDR3 length: 12 amino acids. This CDR3 is CASRGLDYGYTF. CDR3 coding DNA: TGTGCCAGTAGGGGGTTGGACTATGGCTACACCTTC.

This clone was counted once. V is TRBV2 and J is TRBJ2-1; D is ambiguous. The CDR3 totals 13 residues. V was pared by 6 bases and J by 5 bases, with 11 bases between. Germline V lookup: CDR1 SNHLY, CDR2 FYNNEI. The CDR3 DNA reads TGTGCCAGCAGGGATGTCTGGGACAATGAGCAGTTCTTC. The encoded protein is CASRDVWDNEQFF.

V gene TRBV7-9 combines with J gene TRBJ2-1, with 10 bases identical to TRBD2. After removal of 3 bases from V and 6 bases from J, the junction contained 8 bases not matched to a gene. The CDR3 covers 16 residues. Germline values: CDR1 SEHNR, CDR2 FQNEAQ (reference sequence). The CDR3 protein is CASSFLLSGGINEQFF. CDR3 nucleotide sequence: TGTGCCAGCAGCTTTTTACTTAGCGGGGGGATCAATGAGCAGTTCTTC.